These 23 T cell receptor beta chains originate from one sample sequenced in a study of CD8+CD57+ T cells in acquired aplastic anemia. Profiling that covered TCR beta VDJ and CDR3 relied on genomic DNA as its template. Via MiXCR, TCRdb re-called the reads, giving one row per CDR3 protein. The sample holds about 100,000 distinct CDR3 sequences, less than 65% seen once. The sequenced material came from sorted CD4+, CD8+, or CD8+CD57+ T cells (not recorded which) from PBMCs. All receptors derive from a human donor in good health, serving as a control.

This clonotype was detected a few times. This chain links TRBV7-3 with TRBJ2-3; TRBD2 might be the D (6 bases). The CDR3 runs 13 residues. Germline V gives CDR1 SGHTA, CDR2 FQGTGA. Trimming stripped 5 bases from V and 10 bases from J, with 16 bases between. The CDR3 spells CASSQEERRAQYF. The CDR3 DNA follows: TGTGCCAGCAGCCAAGAGGAGAGGAGGGCGCAGTATTTT.

The chain couples TRBV5-6 to TRBJ1-3, with unresolved D. Germline-derived CDR1 and CDR2 are SGHDT and YYEEEE. Trimming took 0 bases from V and 1 from J, leaving 11 bases between them. The CDR3 runs to 16 residues. CDR3 nucleotide sequence: TGTGCCAGCAGCTTGGTAGGGTCCCTTTCTGGAAACACCATATATTTT. The encoded protein is CASSLVGSLSGNTIYF.

This clonotype was counted ten times or more. The chain links TRBV7-6 to TRBJ1-1, with unresolved D. The CDR3 extends over 13 amino acids. Germline V lookup: CDR1 SGHVS, CDR2 FNYEAQ. V dropped 1 base and J dropped 3 bases, with 6 bases sitting between them. This chain's CDR3 is CASSLGLDTEAFF. CDR3 DNA sequence: TGTGCCAGCAGCTTAGGGCTTGACACTGAAGCTTTCTTT. Complete variable domain (other parts from reference TRBV7-6 and TRBJ1-1): GAGVSQSPRYKVTKRGQDVALRCDPISGHVSLYWYRQALGQGPEFLTYFNYEAQQDKSGLPNDRFSAERPEGSISTLTIQRTEQRDSAMYRCASSLGLDTEAFFGQGTRLTVV.

This clonotype has a handful of counts. A much larger clone is a single base away; this may be a read error. J is TRBJ1-5 and V is TRBV4-3, with D uncertain. The CDR3 consists of 15 residues. Germline CDR1 LGHNA, CDR2 YSLEER. With 1 base removed from V and 1 base from J, the gap between germline ends came to 8 bases. In DNA form, the CDR3 reads TGCGCCAGCAGCCAAGTACCCGGGAGCAATCAGCCCCAGCATTTT. Its translation is CASSQVPGSNQPQHF.

The sample holds many counts of this clonotype. The rearrangement joins TRBV5-5 to TRBJ2-7; 16 bases align to TRBD2. V was clipped by 0 bases and J by 6 bases; unmatched bases: 3. Germline V gene data show CDR1 as SGHKS and CDR2 as YYEKEE (reference sequence). This CDR3 spans 16 amino acids. In nucleotides, the CDR3 is TGTGCCAGCAGCTTGGAGGGACTAGCGGGGGGGGGCGAGCAGTACTTC. Encoded protein: CASSLEGLAGGGEQYF.

The V call is TRBV20-1, the J call TRBJ2-7, with D perhaps assigned TRBD1 or TRBD2 (5 bases each). CDR1 is DFQATT and CDR2 is SNEGSKA in the germline V gene (reference sequence). The CDR3 consists of 13 residues. V lost 6 bases and J lost 3, with 15 bases in between. The DNA of the CDR3 is TGCAGTGCCCTGACTCTTGGGGGCTACGAGCAGTACTTC. This codes for CSALTLGGYEQYF.

This sequence joins TRBV29-1 and TRBJ2-7; 7 nucleotides align to TRBD2. V gave up 7 bases and J gave up 4 bases; unmatched junction bases: 7. The CDR3 runs 12 residues. Germline V CDR1 and CDR2: SQVTM, ANQGSEA. The CDR3 DNA follows: TGCAGCGCCCGAGCGGGAATGTACGAGCAGTACTTC. It translates to CSARAGMYEQYF.

The rearrangement uses TRBV29-1 and TRBJ1-3; D possibly corresponds to TRBD1 (5 bases). Germline V CDR1 and CDR2: SQVTM, ANQGSEA. The CDR3 totals 13 residues. The V end was cut by 6 bases, the J end by 4 bases, with 13 bases between. CDR3 nucleotide sequence: TGCAGCGTGCAGGGAGGGGTAGGAAACACCATATATTTT. Encoded protein: CSVQGGVGNTIYF.

V usage is TRBV10-3 and J usage is TRBJ2-1, with TRBD1 as a possible D gene (6 bases). V dropped 6 bases and J dropped 2 bases, with 14 bases sitting between them. The CDR3 has 15 amino acids. The germline CDR1 and CDR2 sequences are ENHRY and SYGVKD. The CDR3 DNA is TGTGCCATCAGCGCAGGGGACCCTGCCTACAATGAGCAGTTCTTC. Residues: CAISAGDPAYNEQFF.

The V and J genes are TRBV4-2 and TRBJ2-7; 11 nucleotides line up with TRBD1. CDR1 is LGHNA and CDR2 is YNFKEQ in the germline V gene. The CDR3 length is 18 residues. The ends lost 4 bases at V and 4 bases at J; junction bases unmatched: 15. The CDR3 loop reads CASSLSRGQGATLYEQYF. CDR3 bases: TGTGCCAGCAGCCTGTCGAGAGGACAGGGGGCCACTCTTTACGAGCAGTACTTC.

This clonotype was recorded many times. CDR3 in amino acids: CASSKTSGDTQYF. CDR3 bases: TGCGCCAGCAGCAAGACTAGCGGAGATACGCAGTATTTT. V and J are TRBV5-1 and TRBJ2-3; 9 nucleotides line up with TRBD2. Losses at the gene ends were 4 bases for V and 5 bases for J; bases not matched to a gene: 2. Germline V CDR1 and CDR2: SGHRS, YFSETQ. The CDR3 is 13 residues long.

J is TRBJ2-3 and V is TRBV20-1; TRBD1 matches 7 bases. The trim removed 3 bases at V and 1 base at J, leaving 10 bases unmatched. Germline V gives CDR1 DFQATT, CDR2 SNEGSKA (reference sequence). The CDR3 has 16 residues. CDR3 nucleotides: TGCAGTGCTAGGACTACACAGGGGCAGGGCACAGATACGCAGTATTTT. Residues: CSARTTQGQGTDTQYF.

The chain links TRBV2 to TRBJ1-2, with a possible D match to TRBD1 (5 bases). Germline V CDR1 and CDR2: SNHLY, FYNNEI. The CDR3 runs to 18 residues. Trimming removed 0 bases from V and 0 bases from J, with 17 bases in between. The CDR3 nucleotides read TGTGCCAGCAGTGAAGCGGGGTTGGGGGTTACGTCTAACTATGGCTACACCTTC. It translates to CASSEAGLGVTSNYGYTF. The full variable domain, in which reference TRBV2 and TRBJ1-2 provide the parts outside the CDR3, is EPEVTQTPSHQVTQMGQEVILRCVPISNHLYFYWYRQILGQKVEFLVSFYNNEISEKSEIFDDQFSVERPDGSNFTLKIRSTKLEDSAMYFCASSEAGLGVTSNYGYTFGSGTRLTVV.

This chain links TRBV27 with TRBJ2-5, with D possibly TRBD1 on 6 matching bases. The germline CDR1 and CDR2 sequences are MNHEY and SMNVEV (reference sequence). The V and J ends lost 6 bases and 2 bases respectively, with 22 bases between them. This CDR3 comprises 17 residues. CDR3 protein: CASSPTPTGTLQETQYF. The CDR3 nucleotides read TGTGCCAGCAGCCCAACCCCGACAGGCACATTACAAGAGACCCAGTACTTC.

About this clonotype: The CDR3 does not end in the conserved phenylalanine or tryptophan, so this is likely a read error. The rearrangement links TRBV7-9 to TRBJ2-5, with a tentative D call TRBD1 (6 bases). Trimming removed 4 bases from V and 0 bases from J, with 9 bases in between. The germline V gene encodes CDR1 SEHNR and CDR2 FQNEAQ (reference sequence). The CDR3 runs to 14 residues. For the CDR3, the DNA is TGTGCCAGCAGCTCTGGACAGTACCAAGAGACCCAGTACCTC. It encodes CASSSGQYQETQYL.

The chain couples TRBV19 to TRBJ1-1; a weak D match, TRBD1 (6 bases). The CDR3 totals 14 residues. Per germline, CDR1 LNHDA and CDR2 SQIVND (reference sequence). The V and J ends lost 3 bases and 7 bases respectively, with 15 bases between them. The CDR3 DNA follows: TGTGCCAGTAGTATTACCGGGACAATCGGTGAAGCTTTCTTT. Translation gives CASSITGTIGEAFF.

The rearrangement joins TRBV15 to TRBJ1-5, with 7 positions matching TRBD1. Trimming took 1 base from V and 4 from J; bases not matched to a gene: 4. The CDR3 has 15 amino acids. Looked up from germline, CDR1 is LNHNV and CDR2 is YYDKDF (reference sequence). This CDR3 reads CATSRGQGRNQPQHF. The CDR3 coding sequence is TGTGCCACCAGCAGAGGACAGGGCCGGAATCAGCCCCAGCATTTT. The variable domain in full, completed from reference TRBV15 and TRBJ1-5, reads DAMVIQNPRYQVTQFGKPVTLSCSQTLNHNVMYWYQQKSSQAPKLLFHYYDKDFNNEADTPDNFQSRRPNTSFCFLDIRSPGLGDTAMYLCATSRGQGRNQPQHFGDGTRLSIL.

The chain links TRBV10-3 to TRBJ2-1, with 8 positions matching TRBD1. The V segment lost 10 bases and the J segment 7 bases; nucleotides outside the gene matches: 12. Germline lookup yields CDR1 ENHRY and CDR2 SYGVKD. The CDR3 is 14 amino acids. CDR3 residues: CATETDREGNEQFF. The CDR3 nucleotides read TGTGCCACCGAGACGGACAGGGAAGGGAATGAGCAGTTCTTC.

In this sample, this clonotype turned up many times. This chain joins TRBV27 and TRBJ2-7; D could derive from TRBD1 or TRBD2 (5 bases each). Germline V gene data show CDR1 as MNHEY and CDR2 as SMNVEV (reference sequence). V was clipped by 3 bases and J by 1 base, with 19 bases between them. CDR3 size: 17 residues. CDR3 region: CASSFAPPRGRSYEQYF. The CDR3, as DNA: TGTGCCAGCAGTTTCGCTCCCCCCCGGGGCCGGTCCTACGAGCAGTACTTC.

V usage is TRBV3-1 and J usage is TRBJ1-1; D not resolved. V was trimmed by 0 bases and J by 3 bases, leaving 8 bases between them. CDR3 length: 14 amino acids. The V gene's germline CDR1 is LGHDT and CDR2 YNNKEL (reference sequence). CDR3 loop: CASSQDPGYTEAFF. The CDR3, as DNA: TGTGCCAGCAGCCAAGATCCGGGATACACTGAAGCTTTCTTT. The whole variable domain, filled in from reference TRBV3-1 and TRBJ1-1, reads DTAVSQTPKYLVTQMGNDKSIKCEQNLGHDTMYWYKQDSKKFLKIMFSYNNKELIINETVPNRFSPKSPDKAHLNLHINSLELGDSAVYFCASSQDPGYTEAFFGQGTRLTVV.

This chain joins TRBV11-2 and TRBJ2-1; 13 nucleotides match TRBD2. The CDR3 totals 19 residues. V shed 0 bases, J shed 4 bases, and the junction held 9 bases outside the gene matches. Per the germline V gene, CDR1 is SGHAT and CDR2 is FQNNGV. The DNA for the CDR3 is TGTGCCAGCAGCTTAGATGGGACTAGCGGGGAAGTTCGATACAATGAGCAGTTCTTC. Protein: CASSLDGTSGEVRYNEQFF.

This clonotype was observed at least ten times. The chain carries TRBV2 and TRBJ2-3, with D perhaps TRBD2 (5 bases). The germline V and J ends were trimmed by 0 bases and 1 base, with 11 bases remaining between them. The CDR3 has 16 residues. Germline V gene sequence: CDR1 SNHLY, CDR2 FYNNEI. The DNA of the CDR3 is TGTGCCAGCAGTGAAGCGCGGGTTCTAGGCACAGATACGCAGTATTTT. Its protein product is CASSEARVLGTDTQYF.

Many counts were recorded for this clonotype. The chain combines TRBV7-9 with TRBJ1-5, with 7 positions matching TRBD1. The CDR3 sequence is 14 residues long. Looked up from germline, CDR1 is SEHNR and CDR2 is FQNEAQ (reference sequence). Trimming removed 7 bases from V and 9 bases from J; junction bases left unmatched: 12. CDR3 residues: CASTSRDSGAPQHF. As DNA, the CDR3 is TGTGCCAGCACTTCCCGGGACAGTGGAGCGCCCCAGCATTTT.